These 17 T cell receptor beta chains were all obtained from the same sample, sequenced in a study of response to subunit inactivated influenza vaccine. TCRdb analysed the RT-PCR reads with MiXCR anew, one entry per CDR3 protein. The table records about 650,000 distinct CDR3 sequences, approximately 15% of them present only once. The source material was PBMCs from blood, sampled about 11 days after vaccination. The receptors here all came from a man aged 45 to 65 who received an inactivated influenza vaccine.

The chain employs TRBV28 and TRBJ1-4; D is undetermined. The V and J ends lost 6 bases and 4 bases respectively, with 9 bases between them. Germline CDR1 and CDR2: MDHEN and SYDVKM. The length of the CDR3 is 13 residues. The CDR3 DNA reads as TGTGCCAGCAGCGGGCAGATTAATGAAAAACTGTTTTTT. Encoded protein: CASSGQINEKLFF.

The sample holds a few counts of this clonotype. The genes are TRBV20-1 and TRBJ2-3, with 8 nucleotides matching TRBD2. Germline CDR1 DFQATT, CDR2 SNEGSKA (reference sequence). This CDR3 has 13 amino acids. V was clipped by 6 bases and J by 4 bases; unmatched bases: 6. CDR3 loop: CSAPGLVPDTQYF. CDR3 DNA: TGCAGTGCCCCGGGACTAGTGCCAGATACGCAGTATTTT.

This clonotype came up a few times. This chain uses TRBV5-5 with TRBJ1-6; no clear D gene. The germline V and J ends were trimmed by 0 bases and 9 bases, with 13 bases remaining between them. Germline loops: CDR1 SGHKS, CDR2 YYEKEE (reference sequence). The CDR3 consists of 15 residues. CDR3 loop: CASSLGALIGSPLHF. CDR3 bases: TGTGCCAGCAGCTTGGGGGCCCTTATTGGTTCACCCCTCCACTTT. Combining the CDR3 with reference TRBV5-5 and TRBJ1-6 gives the whole variable domain DAGVTQSPTHLIKTRGQQVTLRCSPISGHKSVSWYQQVLGQGPQFIFQYYEKEERGRGNFPDRFSARQFPNYSSELNVNALLLGDSALYLCASSLGALIGSPLHFGNGTRLTVT.

The rearrangement joins TRBV3-1 to TRBJ1-5, with D perhaps matching TRBD1 (5 bases). The CDR3 is made up of 15 amino acids. Germline-derived CDR1 and CDR2 are LGHDT and YNNKEL (reference sequence). The V and J ends lost 1 base and 2 bases respectively, with 9 bases between them. CDR3 DNA: TGTGCCAGCAGCCAAGGGGGCAGCGGCAATCAGCCCCAGCATTTT. Its protein is CASSQGGSGNQPQHF.

This clonotype was seen a few times. The rearrangement uses TRBV15 and TRBJ2-3, with 9 bases identical to TRBD2. J lost 6 bases, V lost 0 bases, and 7 bases had no gene match. This CDR3 spans 16 amino acids. CDR1 and CDR2 (germline): LNHNV, YYDKDF (reference sequence). The CDR3: CATSRDRLAGFDTQYF. Here the CDR3 DNA reads TGTGCCACCAGCAGAGATCGGCTAGCGGGATTCGATACGCAGTATTTT.

This clonotype showed up just a few times. The chain couples TRBV10-3 to TRBJ2-5; unclear D gene. V lost 8 bases and J 1 base, leaving 17 bases between the germline ends. Germline V gene sequence: CDR1 ENHRY, CDR2 SYGVKD. This CDR3 is 15 amino acids long. The CDR3 loop reads CAISDGTTTQETQYF. The DNA for the CDR3 is TGTGCCATCTCGGACGGTACAACCACCCAAGAGACCCAGTACTTC.

CDR3 protein: CASSLDGGAYYGYTF. The CDR3 DNA reads as TGTGCCAGCAGCTTAGACGGGGGGGCCTACTATGGCTACACCTTC. V usage is TRBV7-2 and J usage is TRBJ1-2, with a tentative D call TRBD1 (6 bases). The germline CDR1 and CDR2 sequences are SGHTA and FQGNSA. V lost 1 base and J lost 3, with 12 bases in between. This CDR3 comprises 15 residues.

The CDR3 loop is CSVTGGGPNTEAFF. The CDR3 coding sequence is TGCAGCGTTACAGGGGGCGGCCCGAACACTGAAGCTTTCTTT. The V gene is TRBV29-1, the J gene TRBJ1-1; 9 nucleotides match TRBD1. Germline lookup yields CDR1 SQVTM and CDR2 ANQGSEA. This CDR3 is 14 amino acids long. V trimming: 5 bases; J trimming: 1 base; junction bases outside the gene matches: 5.

The CDR3, as DNA: TGTGCCAGACAGGACAGGATCTCCTACGAGCAGTACTTC. This translates into CARQDRISYEQYF. This chain joins TRBV2 and TRBJ2-7, with TRBD1 matching 7 bases. CDR1 and CDR2 from the germline V gene are SNHLY and FYNNEI. J lost 0 bases, V lost 9 bases, and 5 bases had no gene match. CDR3 length equals 13 residues.

V is TRBV15 and J is TRBJ2-7; D is ambiguous. V gave up 5 bases and J gave up 6 bases, with 14 bases separating them. CDR1 is LNHNV, CDR2 YYDKDF, per germline (reference sequence). This CDR3 has 13 amino acids. The CDR3 DNA follows: TGTGCCACCAGCTTTCGGATTTACGGCGAGCAGTACTTC. It specifies CATSFRIYGEQYF.

This clonotype was counted ten times or more. The chain employs TRBV29-1 and TRBJ1-1, with D unclear. This CDR3 comprises 14 residues. Trimming removed 3 bases from V and 1 base from J, with 12 bases in between. The V gene's germline CDR1 is SQVTM and CDR2 ANQGSEA. CDR3 DNA: TGCAGCGTTGATTTATTTTCGAGGAACACTGAAGCTTTCTTT. Translated: CSVDLFSRNTEAFF.

This clonotype came up many times. The genes are TRBV13 and TRBJ2-7; D is unresolved. Germline V CDR1 and CDR2: PRHDT, FYEKMQ (reference sequence). V lost 3 bases and J lost 5, with 8 bases in between. The CDR3 spans 12 residues. The CDR3 spells CASSLKYNEQYF. For the CDR3, the DNA is TGTGCCAGCAGCTTGAAGTATAACGAGCAGTACTTC.

Here the CDR3 reads CASRERQGPNTGELFF. CDR3 DNA: TGCGCCAGCAGGGAGAGACAGGGCCCAAACACCGGGGAGCTGTTTTTT. The chain carries TRBV4-1 and TRBJ2-2, with 7 bases aligning to TRBD1. The trim removed 6 bases at V and 2 bases at J, leaving 9 bases unmatched. The CDR3 spans 16 residues. Per germline, CDR1 MGHRA and CDR2 YSYEKL.

This chain uses TRBV6-2 or TRBV6-3 with TRBJ1-5; no firm D call. V was cut by 6 bases and J by 6 bases, with 9 bases left in between. Germline V lookup: CDR1 MNHEY, CDR2 SVGEGT. This CDR3 is built from 12 residues. CDR3 residues: CASRREGQPQHF. The CDR3, as DNA: TGTGCCAGCAGGAGGGAAGGTCAGCCCCAGCATTTT.

There are a few counts of this clonotype. V usage is TRBV10-3 and J usage is TRBJ2-2, with 7 bases aligning to TRBD2. CDR1 and CDR2 (germline): ENHRY, SYGVKD. Trimming removed 10 bases from V and 4 bases from J; junction bases left unmatched: 9. The CDR3 extends over 14 amino acids. The CDR3 spells CATQWEGITGELFF. In DNA, the CDR3 is TGTGCCACCCAGTGGGAGGGCATCACCGGGGAGCTGTTTTTT.

This clonotype has a count of ten or more. The chain couples TRBV2 to TRBJ2-1; TRBD1 aligns across 7 bases. The CDR3 is 13 residues long. The V and J ends lost 6 bases and 4 bases, in that order; junction bases with no gene match: 3. Germline V gene data show CDR1 as SNHLY and CDR2 as FYNNEI. Written as DNA, the CDR3 is TGTGCCAGCAGGGGGGACAGTTACAATGAGCAGTTCTTC. Translating gives CASRGDSYNEQFF.

The chain couples TRBV20-1 to TRBJ2-5; 12 nucleotides align to TRBD2. CDR1 and CDR2 (germline): DFQATT, SNEGSKA (reference sequence). V gave up 5 bases and J gave up 2 bases; unmatched junction bases: 12. The CDR3 contains 17 residues. The CDR3 DNA is TGCAGTGCTCCTCCCTTAACTAGCGGGAGGCGACAAGAGACCCAGTACTTC. Translated, it gives CSAPPLTSGRRQETQYF.